This is a list of T cell receptor beta chains from one sample in a study of blood T cell repertoires in COVID-19. This table comes from immunoSEQ multiplex PCR, and its TCRdb copy is limited to in-frame clones, with some not included. This table has approximately 310,000 clones, 80% to 90% appearing once. Sequencing was done on a sample of PBMCs or T cells enriched from blood (not recorded which). Receptors were obtained from a man aged 25 to 40 who had recovered from COVID-19. CDR3s include the opening cysteine and the closing phenylalanine or tryptophan. The order of the fields is D gene, J gene, V gene, clone size, CDR3 DNA, CDR3 protein. The D gene is left open where the match is weak. Size tells how often a clone was seen (once, few, many) or the class of an expanded clone, and some rows leave it out.

d_call: -; j_call: TRBJ1-3; v_call: TRBV5-1; clone_size: -; cdr3_nt: TGCGCCAGCAGGTCCCAAGGGAGCGGAAACACCATATATTTT; cdr3_aa: CASRSQGSGNTIYF
d_call: TRBD1; j_call: TRBJ1-5; v_call: TRBV2; clone_size: -; cdr3_nt: TGTGCCAGCACCACAGGGGCGCTTCAGCCCCAGCATTTT; cdr3_aa: CASTTGALQPQHF
d_call: -; j_call: TRBJ1-1; v_call: TRBV2; clone_size: -; cdr3_nt: TGTGCCAGCAGCGCAGGTATCACTGAAGCTTTCTTT; cdr3_aa: CASSAGITEAFF
d_call: -; j_call: TRBJ2-3; v_call: TRBV2; clone_size: -; cdr3_nt: TGTGCCAGCAGTGGACCTGGAGGCCAGGCAGATACGCAGTATTTT; cdr3_aa: CASSGPGGQADTQYF
d_call: -; j_call: TRBJ2-6; v_call: TRBV9; clone_size: once; cdr3_nt: TGTGCCAGCAGCGTAGATGGGGGGGGCCCCTCTGGGGCCAACGTCCTGACTTTC; cdr3_aa: CASSVDGGGPSGANVLTF
d_call: TRBD1; j_call: TRBJ1-2; v_call: TRBV18; clone_size: -; cdr3_nt: TGTGCCAGCTCACCAGAGGGGGCGAACTATGGCTACACCTTC; cdr3_aa: CASSPEGANYGYTF
d_call: TRBD1; j_call: TRBJ1-1; v_call: TRBV7-2; clone_size: -; cdr3_nt: TGTGCCAGCAGCTTAGTCGCAGGGGGCAACACTGAAGCTTTCTTT; cdr3_aa: CASSLVAGGNTEAFF
d_call: TRBD1; j_call: TRBJ2-2; v_call: TRBV19; clone_size: -; cdr3_nt: TGTGCCAGTAGTCGCTCTCGGACAGGGCTCAACACCGGGGAGCTGTTTTTT; cdr3_aa: CASSRSRTGLNTGELFF
d_call: TRBD1; j_call: TRBJ1-4; v_call: TRBV5-4; clone_size: -; cdr3_nt: TGTGCCAGCAGCCCCGAGAGGGGGCTCGGTGAAAAACTGTTTTTT; cdr3_aa: CASSPERGLGEKLFF
d_call: TRBD1; j_call: TRBJ1-2; v_call: TRBV7-8; clone_size: -; cdr3_nt: TGTGCCAGCAGTTTAGCCCTAGGGGGCCGTGGCTACACCTTC; cdr3_aa: CASSLALGGRGYTF
d_call: -; j_call: TRBJ1-3; v_call: TRBV12-3/TRBV12-4; clone_size: -; cdr3_nt: TGTGCCAGCAGTTTGGCCGTTGGAAACACCATATATTTT; cdr3_aa: CASSLAVGNTIYF
d_call: TRBD1; j_call: TRBJ2-7; v_call: TRBV12-3/TRBV12-4; clone_size: -; cdr3_nt: TGTGCCAGCAGCTCGGGACAGATTAACGAGCAGTACTTC; cdr3_aa: CASSSGQINEQYF
d_call: -; j_call: TRBJ1-6; v_call: TRBV7-2; clone_size: -; cdr3_nt: TGTGCCAGCAGCCGTGATTCACCCCTCCACTTT; cdr3_aa: CASSRDSPLHF
d_call: TRBD1; j_call: TRBJ1-6; v_call: TRBV4-3; clone_size: -; cdr3_nt: TGCGCCAGCAGCCAAGATTGGGGGACAGGGAGTTCACCCCTCCACTTT; cdr3_aa: CASSQDWGTGSSPLHF
d_call: -; j_call: TRBJ1-1; v_call: TRBV2; clone_size: -; cdr3_nt: TGTGCCAGCAGTGAACTTTGGTTAGGCAGGAAGAACACTGAAGCTTTCTTT; cdr3_aa: CASSELWLGRKNTEAFF
d_call: TRBD2; j_call: TRBJ2-3; v_call: TRBV19; clone_size: -; cdr3_nt: TGTGCCAGTAGTATTAAATCTCCCCTAGCGGGGGGGCGGCCCTCCACAGATACGCAGTATTTT; cdr3_aa: CASSIKSPLAGGRPSTDTQYF
d_call: TRBD1; j_call: TRBJ2-7; v_call: TRBV5-6; clone_size: -; cdr3_nt: TGTGCCAGCACCCTGAAGGGACAGACCCTCTCCTACGAGCAGTACTTC; cdr3_aa: CASTLKGQTLSYEQYF
d_call: -; j_call: TRBJ1-2; v_call: TRBV2; clone_size: -; cdr3_nt: TGTGCCAGCAGTGAATATAGAAGTGTGTTACAGGGCACTGGCGACTATGGCTACACCTTC; cdr3_aa: CASSEYRSVLQGTGDYGYTF
d_call: -; j_call: TRBJ1-3; v_call: TRBV30; clone_size: -; cdr3_nt: TGTGCCTGGAAGTCAAACATCCGCTCTGGAAACACCATATATTTT; cdr3_aa: CAWKSNIRSGNTIYF
d_call: -; j_call: TRBJ1-1; v_call: TRBV29-1; clone_size: -; cdr3_nt: TGCAGCGTGAGCAGGGCAAACACTGAAGCTTTCTTT; cdr3_aa: CSVSRANTEAFF
d_call: TRBD1; j_call: TRBJ1-1; v_call: TRBV5-1; clone_size: once; cdr3_nt: TGCGCCAGCAGCTTGGGACAGGGGGCGTTAAACACTGAAGCTTTCTTT; cdr3_aa: CASSLGQGALNTEAFF
d_call: -; j_call: TRBJ1-5; v_call: TRBV6-5; clone_size: -; cdr3_nt: TGTGCCAGCAGCCCAGGGGAGAAGCCCCAGCATTTT; cdr3_aa: CASSPGEKPQHF
d_call: TRBD1; j_call: TRBJ1-6; v_call: TRBV27; clone_size: -; cdr3_nt: TGTGCCAGCAGCAAGACAGGGCTTGGTTCACCCCTCCACTTT; cdr3_aa: CASSKTGLGSPLHF
d_call: TRBD2; j_call: TRBJ2-7; v_call: TRBV7-2; clone_size: -; cdr3_nt: TGTGCCAGCAGCCCCCCACGGGGGGTCCCCTACGAGCAGTACTTC; cdr3_aa: CASSPPRGVPYEQYF
d_call: -; j_call: TRBJ2-1; v_call: TRBV13; clone_size: once; cdr3_nt: TGTGCCAGCAGCTTCAGAGGGTTCGATGAGCAGTTCTTC; cdr3_aa: CASSFRGFDEQFF
d_call: -; j_call: TRBJ2-7; v_call: TRBV3-1/TRBV3-2; clone_size: few; cdr3_nt: TGTGCCAGCAGCCAAGGAGGGCGCAGATTAGCCTACGAGCAGTACTTC; cdr3_aa: CASSQGGRRLAYEQYF
d_call: TRBD1; j_call: TRBJ1-5; v_call: TRBV19; clone_size: -; cdr3_nt: TGTGCCAGTAGTACGATAACGACAGGGAATCAGCCCCAGCATTTT; cdr3_aa: CASSTITTGNQPQHF
d_call: TRBD1; j_call: TRBJ1-1; v_call: TRBV6-5; clone_size: -; cdr3_nt: TGTGCCAGCAGCGGACAGGGGGCGCTTACTGAAGCTTTCTTT; cdr3_aa: CASSGQGALTEAFF
d_call: -; j_call: TRBJ2-5; v_call: TRBV24-1; clone_size: many; cdr3_nt: TGTGCCACCCTGCAGATTACAGCTCAAGAGACCCAGTACTTC; cdr3_aa: CATLQITAQETQYF
d_call: -; j_call: TRBJ1-1; v_call: TRBV2; clone_size: few; cdr3_nt: TGTGCCAGCAGCGAACGGGGGATCGCTTTCTTT; cdr3_aa: CASSERGIAFF
d_call: -; j_call: TRBJ2-2; v_call: TRBV9; clone_size: -; cdr3_nt: TGTGCCAGCAGCGTTTCGGGGAAAACCGGGGAGCTGTTTTTT; cdr3_aa: CASSVSGKTGELFF
d_call: -; j_call: TRBJ1-5; v_call: TRBV2; clone_size: -; cdr3_nt: TGTGCCAGCAGTAGGACAGCTAATCAGCCCCAGCATTTT; cdr3_aa: CASSRTANQPQHF
d_call: -; j_call: TRBJ1-1; v_call: TRBV19; clone_size: -; cdr3_nt: TGTGCCAGTAGCAACAGGGCCCTGGGCACTGAAGCTTTCTTT; cdr3_aa: CASSNRALGTEAFF
d_call: TRBD2; j_call: TRBJ2-5; v_call: TRBV13; clone_size: -; cdr3_nt: TGTGCCTCTAAGCGGGGGACAGAGACCCAGTACTTC; cdr3_aa: CASKRGTETQYF
d_call: -; j_call: TRBJ1-2; v_call: TRBV9; clone_size: -; cdr3_nt: TGTGCCAGCAGCGTAGCAGGGAATCCCTATGGCTACACCTTC; cdr3_aa: CASSVAGNPYGYTF